The 14 T cell receptor beta chains below all came from one sample that was sequenced in a study of T-cell memory formation after mild COVID-19. TCRdb reanalysed the 5' RACE reads using MiXCR and keeps one entry per CDR3 protein. The sample includes 300,000 to 400,000 distinct CDR3 sequences, 15% to 20% seen only once; the top ten take around 24%. The sample comprised PBMCs or a T cell subset sorted from them (not recorded which). The receptors here all came from a man aged 18-30 years who had mild COVID-19 (a few samples of this study predate the infection). Cell type and time point are not known.

This clonotype was detected only a few times. The chain carries TRBV10-3 and TRBJ2-3; D possibly corresponds to TRBD2 (6 bases). The CDR3 is made up of 16 amino acids. Germline V gene lookup returns CDR1 ENHRY and CDR2 SYGVKD. The germline V and J ends were trimmed by 0 bases and 1 base, with 11 bases remaining between them. In nucleotides, the CDR3 is TGTGCCATCAGTGAGTCGAGGAGGGGCCGCACAGATACGCAGTATTTT. Protein product: CAISESRRGRTDTQYF.

The rearrangement uses TRBV5-5 and TRBJ2-7; D may correspond to TRBD1 or TRBD2 (6 bases each). The CDR3 spans 18 residues. Germline CDR1 and CDR2: SGHKS and YYEKEE (reference sequence). Trimming pared 0 bases from V and 2 bases from J, leaving 21 bases between. The CDR3 protein is CASSLASGANRMPYEQYF. DNA of the CDR3: TGTGCCAGCAGCTTGGCTTCGGGGGCGAATCGCATGCCCTACGAGCAGTACTTC.

V is TRBV12-5 and J is TRBJ2-5; D possibly corresponds to TRBD2 (6 bases). Trimming cost V 1 base and J 3 bases, with 18 bases left between them. The CDR3 runs to 17 residues. The germline gives CDR1 LGHNT, CDR2 FRNRAP. This CDR3 reads CASGLDTKSPGEETQYF. Here the CDR3 DNA reads TGTGCTAGTGGTTTGGATACCAAGTCCCCGGGGGAAGAGACCCAGTACTTC. The full variable domain, completed using reference TRBV12-5 and TRBJ2-5, is DARVTQTPRHKVTEMGQEVTMRCQPILGHNTVFWYRQTMMQGLELLAYFRNRAPLDDSGMPKDRFSAEMPDATLATLKIQPSEPRDSAVYFCASGLDTKSPGEETQYFGPGTRLLVL.

A few counts support this clonotype. The chain carries TRBV10-3 and TRBJ2-3, with D uncertain. V lost 4 bases and J lost 1, with 12 bases in between. This CDR3 comprises 15 residues. Per germline, CDR1 ENHRY and CDR2 SYGVKD. The CDR3 DNA reads TGTGCCATCAGTGTTGGGGTTCGGGGCACAGATACGCAGTATTTT. It codes for CAISVGVRGTDTQYF.

The chain couples TRBV5-5 to TRBJ2-1; D is possibly TRBD1 (9 bases). V shed 6 bases and J shed 7 bases, with 23 bases lying between them. The CDR3 totals 16 residues. Germline V gives CDR1 SGHKS, CDR2 YYEKEE (reference sequence). The chain's CDR3 is CASIPGGTGLWNEQFF. The CDR3, as DNA: TGTGCCAGCATCCCGGGAGGGACAGGGCTGTGGAATGAGCAGTTCTTC.

The sample holds a few counts of this clonotype. The chain joins TRBV3-1 to TRBJ1-2, with D possibly TRBD1 on 6 matching bases. Germline CDR1 and CDR2: LGHDT and YNNKEL (reference sequence). The CDR3 covers 13 residues. Trimming took off 2 bases at V and 13 bases at J, with 17 bases between the two ends. The CDR3 loop reads CASSQNREGGPTF. For the CDR3, the DNA is TGTGCCAGCAGCCAAAATAGGGAGGGGGGCCCCACCTTC.

This clonotype was observed a handful of times. The gene calls are TRBV20-1 and TRBJ2-4, with 7 bases lining up with TRBD1. There are 15 residues in the CDR3. V dropped 5 bases and J dropped 2; count of bases not matched to a gene: 9. Germline-derived CDR1 and CDR2 are DFQATT and SNEGSKA (reference sequence). The CDR3 DNA sequence: TGCAGTGCTTCAGTGCCGGGACAGACCAAAAACATTCAGTACTTC. Protein sequence: CSASVPGQTKNIQYF.

The chain has TRBV20-1 and TRBJ2-5; possible D gene TRBD2, 6 bases. In germline, CDR1 is DFQATT, CDR2 SNEGSKA (reference sequence). Trimming cost V 5 bases and J 5 bases, with 12 bases left between them. The CDR3 loop spans 12 amino acids. The DNA for the CDR3 is TGCAGTGCTGACGGAGGGAGGGAGACCCAGTACTTC. Translated: CSADGGRETQYF.

This chain joins TRBV2 and TRBJ2-3; 15 bases fit TRBD2. This CDR3 has 15 amino acids. V dropped 5 bases and J dropped 6; count of bases not matched to a gene: 3. Germline V gene sequence: CDR1 SNHLY, CDR2 FYNNEI. Here the CDR3 reads CASSIGLAGGDTQYF. DNA of the CDR3: TGTGCCAGCAGTATTGGACTAGCGGGGGGGGATACGCAGTATTTT.

The V and J genes are TRBV7-2 and TRBJ1-1; TRBD1 matches at 8 bases. V was clipped by 5 bases and J by 7 bases; unmatched bases: 9. The CDR3 loop spans 14 amino acids. Germline-derived CDR1 and CDR2 are SGHTA and FQGNSA. The CDR3 is CASSRWGTGFEAFF. CDR3 in DNA: TGTGCCAGCAGCAGATGGGGGACAGGATTTGAAGCTTTCTTT.

This rearrangement joins TRBV7-9 to TRBJ2-3, with D unresolved. Trimming left V 8 bases short and J 3 bases short, with 12 bases between. CDR3 length: 13 residues. The germline CDR1 and CDR2 sequences are SEHNR and FQNEAQ (reference sequence). In DNA form, the CDR3 reads TGTGCCAGCGCCTCTGGGGATACAGATACGCAGTATTTT. It yields the protein CASASGDTDTQYF.

This clonotype was recorded a few times. In nucleotides, the CDR3 is TGTGCCAGCAGCGGGACAGGGCGCCAGCCCCAGCATTTT. It yields the protein CASSGTGRQPQHF. The chain combines TRBV7-9 with TRBJ1-5; 9 positions match TRBD1. Trimming removed 5 bases from V and 7 bases from J; junction bases left unmatched: 3. The CDR3 is 13 amino acids. Germline CDR1 is SEHNR and CDR2 is FQNEAQ (reference sequence). Full variable domain (remainder filled in from reference TRBV7-9 and TRBJ1-5): DTGVSQNPRHKITKRGQNVTFRCDPISEHNRLYWYRQTLGQGPEFLTYFQNEAQLEKSRLLSDRFSAERPKGSFSTLEIQRTEQGDSAMYLCASSGTGRQPQHFGDGTRLSIL.

This rearrangement joins TRBV20-1 to TRBJ1-1, with D possibly matching TRBD1 (5 bases). CDR3 length equals 14 residues. Germline CDR1 is DFQATT and CDR2 is SNEGSKA (reference sequence). Between the trimmed V and J ends, which lost 0 bases and 4 bases, there was a span of 12 bases. The CDR3 nucleotides are TGCAGTGCTAGAGAGGTGGGGACGCCCACTGAAGCTTTCTTT. It specifies CSAREVGTPTEAFF.

This clonotype was seen a few times. The gene calls are TRBV10-3 and TRBJ1-1; D unresolved. CDR3 length equals 13 residues. Trimming took off 3 bases at V and 1 base at J, with 6 bases between the two ends. CDR1 and CDR2 (germline): ENHRY, SYGVKD. CDR3 DNA: TGTGCCATCAGTGAACAGCAGAACACTGAAGCTTTCTTT. It specifies CAISEQQNTEAFF.